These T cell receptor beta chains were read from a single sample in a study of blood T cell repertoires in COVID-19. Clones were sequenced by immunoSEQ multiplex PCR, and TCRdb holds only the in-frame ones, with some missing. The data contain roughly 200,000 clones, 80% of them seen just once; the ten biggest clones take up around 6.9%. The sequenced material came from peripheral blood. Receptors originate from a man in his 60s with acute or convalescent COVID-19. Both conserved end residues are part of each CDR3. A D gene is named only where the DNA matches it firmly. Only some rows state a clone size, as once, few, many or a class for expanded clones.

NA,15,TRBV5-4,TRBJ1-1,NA,CASSSTDRKNTEAFF,TGTGCCAGCAGCTCTACAGACAGAAAGAACACTGAAGCTTTCTTT
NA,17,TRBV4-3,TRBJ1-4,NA,CASSQLLVLSINEKLFF,TGCGCCAGCAGCCAGTTGCTCGTCCTCTCTATTAATGAAAAACTGTTTTTT
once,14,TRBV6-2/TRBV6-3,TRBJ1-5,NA,CASSYRGYTQPQHF,TGTGCCAGCAGTTATAGGGGGTATACTCAGCCCCAGCATTTT
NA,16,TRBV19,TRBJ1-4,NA,CASSITAGATNEKLFF,TGTGCCAGTAGTATAACGGCAGGGGCAACTAATGAAAAACTGTTTTTT
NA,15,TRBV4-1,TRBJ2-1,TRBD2,CASSHGLAGMNEQFF,TGCGCCAGCAGCCACGGACTAGCGGGCATGAATGAGCAGTTCTTC
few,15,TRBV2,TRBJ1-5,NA,CASSEIGGSNQPQHF,TGTGCCAGCAGTGAGATAGGGGGTAGCAATCAGCCCCAGCATTTT
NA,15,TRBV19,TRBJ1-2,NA,CASSFAEDSNYGYTF,TGTGCCAGTAGTTTCGCGGAGGACAGCAACTATGGCTACACCTTC
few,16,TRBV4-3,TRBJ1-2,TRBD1,CASSRGGQGFSYGYTF,TGCGCCAGCAGCCGAGGAGGACAGGGTTTTAGCTATGGCTACACCTTC
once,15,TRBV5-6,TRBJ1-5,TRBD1,CASSWGTASNQPQHF,TGTGCCAGCAGCTGGGGGACAGCCTCCAATCAGCCCCAGCATTTT
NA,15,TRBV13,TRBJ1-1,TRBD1,CASSDHRGLYTEAFF,TGTGCCAGCAGCGACCACAGGGGGCTCTACACTGAAGCTTTCTTT
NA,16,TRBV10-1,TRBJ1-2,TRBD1,CASSERQGDPLWGYTF,TGCGCCAGCAGTGAGCGCCAGGGGGACCCCCTTTGGGGCTACACCTTC
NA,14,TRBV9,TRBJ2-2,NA,CASSVAGNTGELFF,TGTGCCAGCAGCGTCGCAGGGAACACCGGGGAGCTGTTTTTT
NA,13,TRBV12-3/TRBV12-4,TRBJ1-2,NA,CASSLVILYGYTF,TGTGCCAGCAGTTTAGTTATCCTCTATGGCTACACCTTC
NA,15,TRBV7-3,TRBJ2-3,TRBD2,CASSTGLAVTDTQYF,TGTGCCAGCAGCACGGGACTAGCGGTCACAGATACGCAGTATTTT
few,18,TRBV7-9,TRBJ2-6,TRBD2,CASSWKAGASSGANVLTF,TGTGCCAGCAGCTGGAAAGCGGGGGCCAGCTCTGGGGCCAACGTCCTGACTTTC
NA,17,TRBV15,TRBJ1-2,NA,CATSRDRTEGINYGYTF,TGTGCCACCAGCAGAGATCGCACAGAAGGTATTAACTATGGCTACACCTTC
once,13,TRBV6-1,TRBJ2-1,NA,CASSEAGANEQFF,TGTGCCAGCAGTGAAGCGGGAGCTAATGAGCAGTTCTTC
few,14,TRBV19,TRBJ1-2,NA,CASSPTRIAYGYTF,TGTGCCAGTAGTCCGACTCGGATAGCTTATGGCTACACCTTC
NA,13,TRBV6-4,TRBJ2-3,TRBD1,CASSGQGEGTQYF,TGTGCCAGCAGTGGACAGGGCGAGGGTACGCAGTATTTT
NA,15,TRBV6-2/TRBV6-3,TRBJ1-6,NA,CASSYWARGNSPLHF,TGTGCCAGCAGTTACTGGGCCAGGGGAAATTCACCCCTCCACTTT
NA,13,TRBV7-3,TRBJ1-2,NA,CASSLTGRYGYTF,TGTGCCAGCAGCTTAACGGGCCGTTATGGCTACACCTTC
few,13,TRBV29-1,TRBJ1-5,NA,CSVAGGVNQPQHF,TGCAGCGTGGCGGGGGGAGTAAATCAGCCCCAGCATTTT
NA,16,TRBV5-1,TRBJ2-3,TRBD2,CASSSTTSGREDTQYF,TGCGCCAGCAGCTCGACGACTAGCGGGAGGGAGGATACGCAGTATTTT
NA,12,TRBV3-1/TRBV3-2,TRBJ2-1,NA,CASSSRPSKQFF,TGTGCCAGCAGCTCGAGGCCCTCAAAGCAGTTCTTC
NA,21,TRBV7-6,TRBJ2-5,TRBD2,CASSLKPTSYPAGGDQETQYF,TGTGCCAGCAGCTTGAAGCCCACCTCGTATCCAGCGGGGGGGGACCAAGAGACCCAGTACTTC
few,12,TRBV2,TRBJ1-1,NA,CASLQKNTEAFF,TGTGCCAGCTTACAGAAGAACACTGAAGCTTTCTTT
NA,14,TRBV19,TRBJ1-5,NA,CASKVTPLRQPQHF,TGTGCCAGTAAAGTGACTCCTCTGAGGCAGCCCCAGCATTTT
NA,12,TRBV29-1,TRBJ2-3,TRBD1,CSVRQGADTQYF,TGCAGCGTAAGACAGGGGGCAGATACGCAGTATTTT
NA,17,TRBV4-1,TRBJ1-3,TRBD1,CASSPRGLSASGNTIYF,TGCGCCAGCAGCCCCAGGGGGCTTTCGGCCTCTGGAAACACCATATATTTT
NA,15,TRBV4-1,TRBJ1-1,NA,CASSHPQGRSTEAFF,TGCGCCAGCAGCCACCCACAGGGAAGGAGCACTGAAGCTTTCTTT
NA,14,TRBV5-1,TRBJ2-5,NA,CASSSGTASETQYF,TGCGCCAGCAGCTCTGGGACTGCCTCGGAGACCCAGTACTTC
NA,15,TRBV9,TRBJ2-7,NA,CASSVLAHSSYEQYF,TGTGCCAGCAGCGTACTAGCCCATAGCTCCTACGAGCAGTACTTC
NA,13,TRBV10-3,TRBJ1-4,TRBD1,CAIRSGGAEKLFF,TGTGCCATCAGGTCAGGGGGCGCAGAAAAACTGTTTTTT
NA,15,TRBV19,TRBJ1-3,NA,CASSTKGKAGNTIYF,TGTGCCAGTAGTACAAAGGGGAAGGCTGGAAACACCATATATTTT
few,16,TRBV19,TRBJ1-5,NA,CASIEDKASSPWPQHF,TGTGCCAGTATCGAGGACAAAGCGTCAAGCCCATGGCCCCAGCATTTT
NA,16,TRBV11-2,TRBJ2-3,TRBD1,CASSSRQGSSTDTQYF,TGTGCCAGCAGCTCCCGACAGGGGTCTAGCACAGATACGCAGTATTTT
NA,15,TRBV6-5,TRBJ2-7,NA,CASSYVGGRDYEQYF,TGTGCCAGCAGTTACGTTGGGGGCCGGGACTACGAGCAGTACTTC
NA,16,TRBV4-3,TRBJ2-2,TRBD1,CASSHPGQGGTGELFF,TGCGCCAGCAGCCATCCCGGACAGGGTGGCACCGGGGAGCTGTTTTTT
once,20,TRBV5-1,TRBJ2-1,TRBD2,CASSLARGLAGGPGNNEQFF,TGCGCCAGCAGCTTGGCCAGGGGACTAGCGGGGGGGCCGGGAAACAATGAGCAGTTCTTC
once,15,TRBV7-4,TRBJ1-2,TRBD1,CASSPDPGTGVGYTF,TGTGCCAGCAGCCCAGACCCAGGGACAGGGGTCGGCTACACCTTC
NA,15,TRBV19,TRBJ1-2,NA,CASSIRVIANYGYTF,TGTGCCAGTAGTATCAGGGTGATAGCTAACTATGGCTACACCTTC
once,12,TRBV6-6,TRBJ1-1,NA,CASSPTGTEAFF,TGTGCCAGCAGTCCGACGGGCACTGAAGCTTTCTTT
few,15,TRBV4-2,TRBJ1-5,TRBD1,CASSPNRGSNQPQHF,TGTGCCAGCAGCCCCAACAGGGGTAGCAATCAGCCCCAGCATTTT
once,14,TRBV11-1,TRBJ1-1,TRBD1,CASSQTGVNTEAFF,TGTGCCAGCAGCCAGACAGGGGTTAACACTGAAGCTTTCTTT
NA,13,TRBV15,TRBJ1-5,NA,CATSRDLNQPQHF,TGTGCCACCAGCAGAGACCTTAATCAGCCCCAGCATTTT
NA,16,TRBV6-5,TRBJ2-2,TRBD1,CASSFDRGRATGELFF,TGTGCCAGCAGTTTCGACAGGGGACGGGCCACCGGGGAGCTGTTTTTT
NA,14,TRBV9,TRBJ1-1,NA,CASSPVGGGTEAFF,TGTGCCAGCAGCCCCGTCGGGGGGGGTACTGAAGCTTTCTTT
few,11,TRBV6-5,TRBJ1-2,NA,CASSTGSGYTF,TGTGCCAGCAGCACAGGGTCTGGCTACACCTTC
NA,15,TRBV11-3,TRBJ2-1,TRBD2,CASSLDLAGVNEQFF,TGTGCCAGCAGCTTAGATCTAGCGGGGGTTAATGAGCAGTTCTTC
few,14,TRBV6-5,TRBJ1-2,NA,CASSPGGGSRGYTF,TGTGCCAGCAGCCCAGGCGGAGGTAGTCGGGGCTACACCTTC